This T cell receptor beta chain stems from a study of cytomegalovirus exposure and HLA in healthy donors. Study at large: Early released data had about 85 million unique TCRs, all coming from HLA-typed donors. Regarding the study as a whole: A later analysis linked a missense DCLRE1C variant to TCR beta V- and J-gene trimming. Within the data, a cluster of highly shared sequence variants was likely a sequencing artifact.

As to this clone: Its cognate antigen is unknown.

PCR involved 60 Vbeta and 13 Jbeta primers. Clones were read by immunoSEQ multiplex PCR, and TCRdb kept only the in-frame ones, dropping some. Seen here are 150,000 to 200,000 clones, 75% observed once, and the top ten hold around 11%. Germline V gene data show CDR1 as MRHNA and CDR2 as SNTAGT. The CDR3 runs to 13 residues. V dropped 3 bases and J dropped 5 bases, with 8 bases sitting between them. The chain recombines TRBV6-4 with TRBJ2-1; a weak D match, TRBD1 (5 bases). This sequence was found in a man aged 18 to 29 in good health and CMV-seropositive. The sequenced sample was PBMCs. The CDR3, as DNA: TGTGCCAGCAGTGAGACAGCGAACAATGAGCAGTTCTTC. It translates to CASSETANNEQFF.